The entry below gives a single T cell receptor (beta chain) sequence along with its context. Its target is unknown. This record comes from a study of cytomegalovirus exposure and HLA in healthy donors. Researchers ran the PCR with 60 Vbeta and 13 Jbeta primers. Here immunoSEQ multiplex PCR was the method, and the copy in TCRdb shows in-frame clones only, minus some. The record lists 60,000 to 75,000 clones, of which the ten most abundant hold approximately 3.6%. This CDR3 spans 15 amino acids. Germline CDR1 SGHTA, CDR2 FQGNSA. V was shortened by 2 bases and J by 9 bases, with 17 bases between the two germline ends. Study observations and caveats: Presence/absence results assume similar sequencing depth per donor, which may not hold.

This TCR was recovered from a female donor in good health and CMV-seropositive. J is TRBJ2-1 and V is TRBV7-2, with TRBD2 as a possible D gene (6 bases). What was sequenced was PBMCs. The CDR3 DNA is TGTGCCAGCAGCTTAAGCTCGCTAGCGAGGGGTGAGCAGTTCTTC. This codes for CASSLSSLARGEQFF.